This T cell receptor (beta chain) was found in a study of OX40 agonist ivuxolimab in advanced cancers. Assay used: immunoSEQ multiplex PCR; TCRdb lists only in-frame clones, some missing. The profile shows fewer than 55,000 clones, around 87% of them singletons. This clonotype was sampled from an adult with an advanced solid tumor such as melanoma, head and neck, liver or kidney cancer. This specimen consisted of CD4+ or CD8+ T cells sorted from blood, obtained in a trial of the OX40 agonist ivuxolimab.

DNA for the CDR3: TGTGCCAGCAGCTCAGGGGGCGCATATGGTGGCTACACCTTC. Its translation: CASSSGGAYGGYTF. The chain links TRBV7-9 to TRBJ1-2; 8 positions agree with TRBD1. Trimming took 4 bases from V and 7 from J; bases not matched to a gene: 8. This CDR3 is 14 amino acids long. The germline CDR1 and CDR2 sequences are SEHNR and FQNEAQ (reference sequence).